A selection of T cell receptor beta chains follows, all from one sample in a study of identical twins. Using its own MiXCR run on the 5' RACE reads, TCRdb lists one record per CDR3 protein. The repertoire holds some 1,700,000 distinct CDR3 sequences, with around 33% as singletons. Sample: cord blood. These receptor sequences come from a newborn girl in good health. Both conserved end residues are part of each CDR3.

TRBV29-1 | CSVVRDNYEQYF
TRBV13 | CASSLGRRHNEQFF
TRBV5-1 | CASSRGTSAYTDTQYF
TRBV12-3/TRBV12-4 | CASRPTPGAEAFF
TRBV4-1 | CASSLVSAGREKLFF
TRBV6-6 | CASSYSREKWNEQFF
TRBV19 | CASRNSGGAYEQYF
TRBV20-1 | CSARQGGLNIQYF
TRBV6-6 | CASSYLLRRSYDTQYF
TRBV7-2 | CASSLVGIQPQHF
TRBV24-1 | CATRGDSNSYNEQFF
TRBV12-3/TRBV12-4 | CASSQGLAGGRSDTQYF
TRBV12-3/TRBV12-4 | CASRPRGQGNHEQYF
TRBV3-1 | CASSQTSVRSVEKLFF
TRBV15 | CATSRGRDSTDTQYF
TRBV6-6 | CASRLGGTGGYEQYF
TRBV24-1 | CATGSGRAVEQFF
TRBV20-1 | CSEKRGGNYGYTF
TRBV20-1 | CSARDLTGQLSSSYNSPLHF
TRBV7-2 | CASSLESVNEQFF
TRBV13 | CASSSYYGGLDGQYF
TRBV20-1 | CSARTQEAFF
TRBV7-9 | CASRPGGNLNTEAFF
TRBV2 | CASSARGDYEQYF
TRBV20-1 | CSASQWINYGYTF
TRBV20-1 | CSARAYGTVDYEQYF